This entry lists 4 T cell receptor beta chains sequenced from one sample in a study of blood T cell repertoires in COVID-19. Using immunoSEQ multiplex PCR, the repertoire was profiled, and TCRdb retains in-frame clones only, with some absent. This sample has about 310,000 clones, with 87% found just once. The sample taken for sequencing was peripheral blood. All receptors derive from a man between 18 and 29 years old with active or convalescent COVID-19.

This clone came up a few times. The chain is built from TRBV29-1 and TRBJ1-2, with D perhaps TRBD1 (5 bases). V was pared by 5 bases and J by 3 bases, with 16 bases between. The CDR3 is 14 residues long. The germline V gene encodes CDR1 SQVTM and CDR2 ANQGSEA. For the CDR3, the DNA is TGCAGCGTTCCCTTGGAGCGGGGCCACTATGGCTACACCTTC. Residues: CSVPLERGHYGYTF. Combining the CDR3 with reference TRBV29-1 and TRBJ1-2 gives the whole variable domain SAVISQKPSRDICQRGTSLTIQCQVDSQVTMMFWYRQQPGQSLTLIATANQGSEATYESGFVIDKFPISRPNLTFSTLTVSNMSPEDSSIYLCSVPLERGHYGYTFGSGTRLTVV.

The chain links TRBV9 to TRBJ1-2, with TRBD1 matching 10 bases. This CDR3 spans 15 amino acids. V lost 3 bases and J lost 9; bases outside the gene matches: 11. Germline values: CDR1 SGDLS, CDR2 YYNGEE. The CDR3 loop reads CASSAWDRGAPRYTF. CDR3 nucleotides: TGTGCCAGCAGCGCCTGGGACAGGGGAGCTCCACGCTACACCTTC.

The chain couples TRBV19 to TRBJ2-5; a possible D gene is TRBD2 (5 bases). This CDR3 contains 15 residues. In germline, CDR1 is LNHDA, CDR2 SQIVND (reference sequence). V was pared by 5 bases and J by 1 base, with 14 bases between. The CDR3 region has the DNA TGTGCCAGTAGTCCGGAGTCACGGGGCCAAGAGACCCAGTACTTC. It codes for CASSPESRGQETQYF.

V gene TRBV19 combines with J gene TRBJ2-3, with 7 bases that match TRBD2. The CDR3 is 14 residues long. V dropped 4 bases and J dropped 3; count of bases not matched to a gene: 4. Germline loops: CDR1 LNHDA, CDR2 SQIVND (reference sequence). CDR3 amino acids: CASSTRGKTDTQYF. The CDR3 nucleotides read TGTGCCAGTAGTACGCGGGGGAAAACAGATACGCAGTATTTT.